This entry lists 14 T cell receptor beta chains sequenced from one sample in a study of shared clonotypes between healthy human individuals. TCRdb keeps only in-frame clones here, not all; method: immunoSEQ multiplex PCR. Found here are 2 million to 3 million clones, roughly 93% of them singletons; the top ten hold 0.36%. The material sequenced was naive CD4+ T cells from PBMCs. The subset is: CD45RA+ positively selected. Receptor source: a man in his late teens or twenties in good health. Some clones in this sample may be carry-over from other donors' samples.

DNA for the CDR3: TGCGCCAGCAGCTTGGCGTGGCTAGCGGGAAATCAAGATACGCAGTATTTT. It specifies CASSLAWLAGNQDTQYF. This chain links TRBV5-1 with TRBJ2-3, with 9 bases matching TRBD2. The CDR3 has 17 amino acids. With 0 bases clipped from V and 5 bases from J, the junction kept 10 bases outside the gene matches. Germline CDR1 SGHRS, CDR2 YFSETQ.

The chain carries TRBV9 and TRBJ2-3; TRBD2 agrees at 8 bases. V trimming: 4 bases; J trimming: 6 bases; junction bases outside the gene matches: 16. The CDR3 spans 17 residues. CDR1 and CDR2 (germline): SGDLS, YYNGEE. The CDR3 nucleotides read TGTGCCAGCAGCTCCCGGAAAGGGGCGGGAGGAAAGGATACGCAGTATTTT. The encoded protein is CASSSRKGAGGKDTQYF.

The V call is TRBV4-3, the J call TRBJ1-3, with D possibly matching TRBD1 (6 bases). The CDR3 runs to 16 residues. Germline CDR1 reads LGHNA; CDR2 reads YSLEER. V gave up 4 bases and J gave up 0 bases, with 13 bases separating them. The CDR3 protein is CASSRILQGSGNTIYF. The CDR3 coding sequence is TGCGCCAGCAGCCGAATCTTACAGGGCTCTGGAAACACCATATATTTT.

This clone occurred once. The genes are TRBV28 and TRBJ1-1; the match to TRBD1 covers 11 bases. CDR1 is MDHEN and CDR2 is SYDVKM in the germline V gene. V was clipped by 2 bases and J by 1 base; unmatched bases: 3. CDR3 length equals 16 residues. The CDR3 protein is CASSLRDRGGNTEAFF. The CDR3 DNA reads as TGTGCCAGCAGTTTACGGGACAGGGGGGGGAACACTGAAGCTTTCTTT.

The V gene is TRBV11-3, the J gene TRBJ2-1; tentative D call: TRBD1 (5 bases). The germline CDR1 and CDR2 sequences are SGHNT and YENEEA. Trimming took off 5 bases at V and 8 bases at J, with 16 bases between the two ends. This CDR3 is built from 14 residues. The CDR3 region is CASSQGHPKDEQFF. The CDR3 nucleotides are TGTGCCAGCAGCCAAGGACACCCGAAGGATGAGCAGTTCTTC.

This chain links TRBV2 with TRBJ1-5; D not resolved. Germline V CDR1 and CDR2: SNHLY, FYNNEI. With 5 bases removed from V and 6 bases from J, the gap between germline ends came to 11 bases. The CDR3 runs 13 residues. The CDR3 spells CASSIESGQPQHF. The DNA for the CDR3 is TGTGCCAGCAGTATTGAAAGTGGTCAGCCCCAGCATTTT.

V usage is TRBV2 and J usage is TRBJ2-2; D is unclear. This CDR3 has 13 residues. The germline V and J ends were trimmed by 0 bases and 2 bases, with 1 base remaining between them. Germline CDR1 and CDR2: SNHLY and FYNNEI. CDR3 DNA sequence: TGTGCCAGCAGTGAAGCCAACACCGGGGAGCTGTTTTTT. Translating it yields CASSEANTGELFF.

The DNA of the CDR3 is TGCGCCAGCAGCTTCCTCGGGGGGTGGTCCGGGGAGCTGTTTTTT. This translates into CASSFLGGWSGELFF. The gene calls are TRBV5-1 and TRBJ2-2, with 7 bases identical to TRBD2. Trimming at V came to 2 bases and at J to 6 bases, leaving 7 bases not matched to a gene. This CDR3 has 15 amino acids. In germline, CDR1 is SGHRS, CDR2 YFSETQ.

This clone appeared a single time. The chain couples TRBV28 to TRBJ2-7, with TRBD1 as a possible D gene (6 bases). The germline gives CDR1 MDHEN, CDR2 SYDVKM. Trimming pared 8 bases from V and 9 bases from J, leaving 14 bases between. The CDR3 spans 11 residues. CDR3 coding DNA: TGTGCCAGCGTAGTGGGACACGTGCAGTACTTC. It translates to CASVVGHVQYF. Combining the CDR3 with reference TRBV28 and TRBJ2-7 gives the whole variable domain DVKVTQSSRYLVKRTGEKVFLECVQDMDHENMFWYRQDPGLGLRLIYFSYDVKMKEKGDIPEGYSVSREKKERFSLILESASTNQTSMYLCASVVGHVQYFGPGTRLTVT.

CDR3 in DNA: TGTGCCAGCAGCCGGGGCCCTAGCCGGCAAGAGACCCAGTACTTC. It encodes CASSRGPSRQETQYF. This chain joins TRBV9 and TRBJ2-5, with D perhaps being TRBD1 or TRBD2 (5 bases each). Germline V CDR1 and CDR2: SGDLS, YYNGEE. Trimming pared 4 bases from V and 2 bases from J, leaving 15 bases between. The CDR3 is made up of 15 amino acids.

CDR3 nucleotides: TGTGCCAGCAGTCGACGGTCTGGAAACACCATATATTTT. Translating gives CASSRRSGNTIYF. V and J are TRBV6-5 and TRBJ1-3; D is undetermined. V was clipped by 5 bases and J by 1 base, with 6 bases between them. Germline CDR1 is MNHEY and CDR2 is SVGAGI. This CDR3 spans 13 amino acids.

This chain uses TRBV30 with TRBJ2-1; D gene unclear. The CDR3 has 15 residues. The V end lost 0 bases, the J end lost 2 bases, and 11 bases lay between the germline ends. Per germline, CDR1 GTSNPN and CDR2 SVGIG (reference sequence). The CDR3 here is CAWSVPSRPYNEQFF. The CDR3 coding sequence is TGTGCCTGGAGTGTACCATCCAGACCCTACAATGAGCAGTTCTTC.

This chain joins TRBV27 and TRBJ1-5; tentatively, D is TRBD1 (5 bases). Trimming took 5 bases from V and 3 from J, leaving 14 bases between them. Germline CDR1 and CDR2: MNHEY and SMNVEV (reference sequence). There are 15 residues in the CDR3. CDR3 loop: CASSPRGGVNQPQHF. The CDR3, as DNA: TGTGCCAGCAGTCCCCGGGGAGGGGTCAATCAGCCCCAGCATTTT.

V is TRBV5-1 and J is TRBJ2-7; 7 nucleotides align to TRBD1. From germline, CDR1 is SGHRS and CDR2 YFSETQ. The CDR3 is 13 residues long. The V gene end was trimmed by 6 bases and the J gene end by 10 bases; junction bases not matched to a gene: 13. DNA of the CDR3: TGCGCCAGCACCCCAACAGGGGAGTCTAGTCAGTACTTC. This encodes CASTPTGESSQYF. The variable domain in full, with the rest retrieved from reference TRBV5-1 and TRBJ2-7, is KAGVTQTPRYLIKTRGQQVTLSCSPISGHRSVSWYQQTPGQGLQFLFEYFSETQRNKGNFPGRFSGRQFSNSRSEMNVSTLELGDSALYLCASTPTGESSQYFGPGTRLTVT.